The following is a T cell receptor (beta chain) sequence with its context. With a much larger clone just one base away, this may be a read error. CDR1 is MDHEN and CDR2 is SYDVKM in the germline V gene. V dropped 8 bases and J dropped 4 bases, with 11 bases sitting between them. The CDR3 totals 13 residues. Amplification of TCR beta CDR3 regions used RNA as the template. The primer set for the first-round RT-PCR of the TCR CDR3 was HTBI. MiXCR was run by TCRdb on the multiplex PCR reads, yielding one entry per CDR3 protein. Of more than 350,000 distinct CDR3 sequences detected, 17% appear once; the ten largest clones hold around a third. This entry comes from a study of T cells in Graves' hyperthyroidism and ophthalmopathy. In the study overall: Sampling of peripheral blood happened at initial diagnosis, prior to any treatment.

Patients aged 18 to 65 had newly diagnosed hyperthyroidism that had lasted under 2 months. Patients were excluded for uncontrolled infection, other autoimmune disease, pregnancy or lactation. This chain connects TRBV28 to TRBJ2-2, with D possibly being TRBD1 or TRBD2 (6 bases each). The clonotype comes from a woman aged 25 to 39 with Graves' hyperthyroidism that later progressed to Graves' ophthalmopathy. The specimen sequenced was blood. CDR3 loop: CASRGRITGELFF. The CDR3 nucleotides read TGTGCCAGCCGGGGGCGGATCACCGGGGAGCTGTTTTTT.